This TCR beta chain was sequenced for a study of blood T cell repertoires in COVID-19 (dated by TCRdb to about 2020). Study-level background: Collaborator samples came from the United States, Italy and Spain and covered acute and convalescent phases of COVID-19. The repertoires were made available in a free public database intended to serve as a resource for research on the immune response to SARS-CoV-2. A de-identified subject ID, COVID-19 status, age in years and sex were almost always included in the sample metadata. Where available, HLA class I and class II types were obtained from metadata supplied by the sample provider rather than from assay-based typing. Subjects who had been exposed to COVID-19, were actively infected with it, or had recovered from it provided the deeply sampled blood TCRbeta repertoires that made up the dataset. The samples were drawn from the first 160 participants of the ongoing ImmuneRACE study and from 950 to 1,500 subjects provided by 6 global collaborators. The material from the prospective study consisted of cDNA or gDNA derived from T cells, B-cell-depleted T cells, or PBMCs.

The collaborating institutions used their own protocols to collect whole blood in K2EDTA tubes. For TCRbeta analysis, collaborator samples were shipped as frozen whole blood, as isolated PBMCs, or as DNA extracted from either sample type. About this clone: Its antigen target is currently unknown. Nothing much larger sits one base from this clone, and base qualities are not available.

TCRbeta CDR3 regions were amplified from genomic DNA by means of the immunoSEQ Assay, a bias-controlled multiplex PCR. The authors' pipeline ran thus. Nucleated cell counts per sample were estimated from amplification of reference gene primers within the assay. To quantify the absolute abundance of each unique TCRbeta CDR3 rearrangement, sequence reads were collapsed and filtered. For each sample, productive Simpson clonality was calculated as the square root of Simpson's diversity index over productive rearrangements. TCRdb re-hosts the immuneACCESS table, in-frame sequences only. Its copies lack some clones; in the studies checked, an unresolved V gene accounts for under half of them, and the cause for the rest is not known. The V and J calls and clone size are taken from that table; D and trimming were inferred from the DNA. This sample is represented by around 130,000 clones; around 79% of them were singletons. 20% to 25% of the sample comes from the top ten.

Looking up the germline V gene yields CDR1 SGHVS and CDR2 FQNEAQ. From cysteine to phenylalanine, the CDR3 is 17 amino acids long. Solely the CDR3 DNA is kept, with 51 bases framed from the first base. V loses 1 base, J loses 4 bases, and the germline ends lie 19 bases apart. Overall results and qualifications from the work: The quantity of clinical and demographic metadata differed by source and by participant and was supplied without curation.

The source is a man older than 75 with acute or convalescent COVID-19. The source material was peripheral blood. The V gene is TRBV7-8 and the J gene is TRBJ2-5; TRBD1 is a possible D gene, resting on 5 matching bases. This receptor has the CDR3 CASSLDLVRVKGETQYF. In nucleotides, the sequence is TGTGCCAGCAGCTTAGATTTAGTCAGGGTAAAGGGAGAGACCCAGTACTTC.